The 12 T cell receptor beta chains in this list originate from one sample, sequenced in a study of blood T cell repertoires in COVID-19. Using immunoSEQ multiplex PCR, the repertoire was profiled, and TCRdb retains in-frame clones only, with some absent. The sample contains tens of thousands of clones, 86% of which appear only once. The specimen sequenced was peripheral blood. Receptor source: a man older than 75 with COVID-19, enrolled during active disease.

J is TRBJ1-5 and V is TRBV2; D possibly corresponds to TRBD1 (6 bases). The CDR3 covers 13 residues. CDR1 and CDR2 (germline): SNHLY, FYNNEI. V lost 5 bases to trimming and J lost 6 bases, with 11 bases between them. In nucleotides, the CDR3 is TGTGCCAGCAGTCCTACAGGGTTTCAGCCCCAGCATTTT. Protein product: CASSPTGFQPQHF.

The genes are TRBV10-3 and TRBJ1-2, with TRBD1 identical over 7 bases. The CDR3 has 14 residues. The germline V gene encodes CDR1 ENHRY and CDR2 SYGVKD. J gave up 1 base and V 6 bases, and 5 bases lay outside the gene matches. The CDR3 DNA follows: TGTGCCATCAGCGGACAGGCTTTTAACTATGGCTACACCTTC. Translated, it gives CAISGQAFNYGYTF.

The chain is built from TRBV6-5 and TRBJ1-1; D remains ambiguous. Germline values: CDR1 MNHEY, CDR2 SVGAGI. Trimming took off 0 bases at V and 2 bases at J, with 7 bases between the two ends. The CDR3 extends over 14 amino acids. CDR3 coding DNA: TGTGCCAGCAGTTACTCCCGGTCAAACACTGAAGCTTTCTTT. Protein product: CASSYSRSNTEAFF.

J is TRBJ1-4 and V is TRBV2, with D uncertain. Germline V gene data show CDR1 as SNHLY and CDR2 as FYNNEI. V was pared by 1 base and J by 6 bases, with 12 bases between. This CDR3 has 15 residues. The CDR3 DNA reads as TGTGCCAGCAGTGAAGAGGGCGGGCATGATGAAAAACTGTTTTTT. Its translation: CASSEEGGHDEKLFF.

V is TRBV5-4 and J is TRBJ1-4, with 7 nucleotides matching TRBD1. The length of the CDR3 is 15 residues. Trimming cost V 3 bases and J 5 bases; bases outside gene matches: 7. Per the germline V gene, CDR1 is SGHNT and CDR2 is YYREEE (reference sequence). The CDR3 spells CASSYYRGENEKLFF. The CDR3 region has the DNA TGTGCCAGCAGCTACTACAGGGGAGAGAATGAAAAACTGTTTTTT.

This sequence joins TRBV3-1 (or the pseudogene TRBV3-2) and TRBJ2-1; 11 bases match TRBD2. The germline gives CDR1 LGHDT, CDR2 YNNKEL (reference sequence). With 0 bases clipped from V and 16 bases from J, the junction kept 11 bases outside the gene matches. CDR3 size: 15 residues. The CDR3: CASSQDTNSGGARFF. The CDR3 DNA reads TGTGCCAGCAGCCAAGATACGAATAGCGGGGGGGCCCGATTCTTC.

The chain links TRBV19 to TRBJ1-1, with a weak D call TRBD1 (5 bases). CDR1 LNHDA and CDR2 SQIVND come from the germline V gene (reference sequence). The CDR3 covers 14 residues. The V and J ends lost 2 bases and 7 bases respectively, with 14 bases between them. DNA of the CDR3: TGTGCCAGTAGTATACGGGCGGCAGGGAATGAAGCTTTCTTT. Amino acid sequence: CASSIRAAGNEAFF.

The chain joins TRBV9 to TRBJ2-1; possible D gene TRBD1, 6 bases. Trimming removed 8 bases from V and 6 bases from J, with 15 bases in between. This CDR3 contains 13 residues. Germline loops: CDR1 SGDLS, CDR2 YYNGEE. CDR3 loop: CARRGLKGNEQFF. The CDR3 bases are TGTGCCAGGAGGGGGTTAAAAGGCAATGAGCAGTTCTTC.

CDR3 region: CASTTRAGTANYGYTF. The CDR3 DNA sequence: TGTGCCAGCACTACCCGTGCGGGGACTGCTAACTATGGCTACACCTTC. The rearrangement uses TRBV6-6 and TRBJ1-2; perhaps TRBD1 as D (5 bases). The V and J ends lost 7 bases and 0 bases respectively, with 18 bases between them. Germline V gene lookup returns CDR1 MNHNY and CDR2 SVGAGI (reference sequence). The CDR3 runs to 16 residues.

The chain carries TRBV7-8 and TRBJ1-1, with a tentative D call TRBD1 (6 bases). The germline gives CDR1 SGHVS, CDR2 FQNEAQ. CDR3 size: 14 residues. Deletions cut 6 bases from V and 3 bases from J, with 14 bases between. CDR3 in DNA: TGTGCCAGCAGGCCACAGGGTTTTGACACTGAAGCTTTCTTT. Amino acid sequence: CASRPQGFDTEAFF. The variable domain in full, with the rest retrieved from reference TRBV7-8 and TRBJ1-1, is GAGVSQSPRYKVAKRGQDVALRCDPISGHVSLFWYQQALGQGPEFLTYFQNEAQLDKSGLPSDRFFAERPEGSVSTLKIQRTQQEDSAVYLCASRPQGFDTEAFFGQGTRLTVV.

This clone was detected only once. This sequence joins TRBV6-2 or TRBV6-3 and TRBJ2-3; D perhaps matches TRBD1 (5 bases). With 0 bases removed from V and 5 bases from J, the gap between germline ends came to 21 bases. The CDR3 runs 18 residues. CDR1 is MNHEY and CDR2 is SVGEGT in the germline V gene. The CDR3: CASSYSQTQVKGRDTQYF. DNA for the CDR3: TGTGCCAGCAGTTACTCGCAGACACAGGTAAAGGGCCGAGATACGCAGTATTTT.

The rearrangement uses TRBV10-3 and TRBJ1-4; a possible D gene is TRBD1 (6 bases). This CDR3 is 14 amino acids long. Germline loops: CDR1 ENHRY, CDR2 SYGVKD. Trimming cost V 6 bases and J 4 bases, with 12 bases left between them. Written as DNA, the CDR3 is TGTGCCATCAGCGAGGGGGGAGGTAATGAAAAACTGTTTTTT. This sequence encodes CAISEGGGNEKLFF.